These 6 T cell receptor beta chains came from one sample sequenced in a study of cytotoxic CD8 clonotypes in ibrutinib-treated CLL. Profiling relied on immunoSEQ multiplex PCR, and the TCRdb table lists in-frame clones only, not all of them. The sample includes some 300,000 clones, around four fifths seen only once; the top ten take roughly 6.3%. The sequences come from PBMCs, collected before ibrutinib treatment. The receptor set was obtained from a human donor with chronic lymphocytic leukemia.

V and J are TRBV27 and TRBJ1-1; 9 bases fit TRBD1. The germline gives CDR1 MNHEY, CDR2 SMNVEV (reference sequence). Trimming cost V 5 bases and J 7 bases; bases outside gene matches: 14. This CDR3 is built from 16 residues. CDR3 nucleotide sequence: TGTGCCAGCAGTCCCCCAGAACAGGGGGCCTTTGGTGAAGCTTTCTTT. Translation: CASSPPEQGAFGEAFF.

This chain uses TRBV4-1 with TRBJ2-5, with 13 positions matching TRBD2. The J segment lost 4 bases and the V segment lost 4 bases, leaving 9 bases of the junction unmatched. The germline V gene encodes CDR1 MGHRA and CDR2 YSYEKL. This CDR3 comprises 17 residues. This chain's CDR3 is CASSPGGLAGEGETQYF. CDR3 nucleotide sequence: TGCGCCAGCAGCCCCGGAGGACTAGCGGGAGAGGGAGAGACCCAGTACTTC.

The J gene is TRBJ2-5, the V gene TRBV5-1, with a tentative D call TRBD1 (5 bases). Per germline, CDR1 SGHRS and CDR2 YFSETQ. V shed 4 bases and J shed 3 bases, with 13 bases lying between them. CDR3 length equals 14 residues. The CDR3 region is CASSIQTREETQYF. The DNA of the CDR3 is TGCGCCAGCAGCATACAGACCAGGGAAGAGACCCAGTACTTC.

The chain couples TRBV7-3 to TRBJ2-1; tentative D call: TRBD2 (6 bases). In germline, CDR1 is SGHTA, CDR2 FQGTGA. Trimming took off 5 bases at V and 11 bases at J, with 19 bases between the two ends. The CDR3 covers 14 residues. In DNA, the CDR3 is TGTGCCAGCAGCCCCCTTGGAAGGGGCGGGAAGCAGTTCTTC. Its protein is CASSPLGRGGKQFF.

The V and J genes are TRBV15 and TRBJ2-7; possibly TRBD1 or TRBD2 for D (5 bases each). Germline values: CDR1 LNHNV, CDR2 YYDKDF (reference sequence). The CDR3 spans 16 residues. The V end lost 1 base, the J end lost 3 bases, and 16 bases lay between the germline ends. The CDR3 DNA sequence: TGTGCCACCAGCAGAGGGGAAGAATGGGGGAGCTACGAGCAGTACTTC. It translates to CATSRGEEWGSYEQYF.

This clone came up once. The rearrangement uses TRBV6-5 and TRBJ1-3; 7 nucleotides match TRBD1. The germline V gene encodes CDR1 MNHEY and CDR2 SVGAGI. The CDR3 spans 16 residues. The ends lost 4 bases at V and 0 bases at J; junction bases unmatched: 6. The CDR3 spells CASSSTRDSSGNTIYF. CDR3 DNA sequence: TGTGCCAGCAGTTCCACCCGGGACAGCTCTGGAAACACCATATATTTT.